The 18 T cell receptor beta chains given below trace back to one sample, sequenced in a study of cytomegalovirus exposure and HLA in healthy donors. 60 Vbeta and 13 Jbeta primers were used in PCR. TCRdb's copy holds only in-frame clones and misses some; the assay was immunoSEQ multiplex PCR. The sample carries about 110,000 clones, about four fifths recorded once. Sequenced: PBMCs. These receptors were obtained from a woman aged 45-65 years in good health and CMV-seropositive.

The chain joins TRBV5-4 to TRBJ2-5, with 7 nucleotides matching TRBD1. Germline loops: CDR1 SGHNT, CDR2 YYREEE (reference sequence). The ends lost 0 bases at V and 5 bases at J; junction bases unmatched: 7. CDR3 length: 15 amino acids. Here the CDR3 DNA reads TGTGCCAGCAGCTTGGAAAGACAGGGCTTCGAGACCCAGTACTTC. Its translation: CASSLERQGFETQYF.

CDR3 coding DNA: TGTGCCAGCAGCTTAGGGAGCGGAGAGGGGGCACATGGCTACACCTTC. This codes for CASSLGSGEGAHGYTF. The chain is built from TRBV7-6 and TRBJ1-2; 7 bases line up with TRBD1. From germline, CDR1 is SGHVS and CDR2 FNYEAQ. The CDR3 has 16 residues. V was pared by 1 base and J by 6 bases, with 11 bases of the junction left unmatched.

The CDR3 sequence: CASSQGRGINYGYTF. The CDR3 region has the DNA TGTGCCAGCAGCCAAGGAAGGGGTATAAACTATGGCTACACCTTC. This chain joins TRBV14 and TRBJ1-2, with D perhaps matching TRBD1 (5 bases). The V end was cut by 1 base, the J end by 2 bases, with 11 bases between. In germline, CDR1 is SGHDN, CDR2 FVKESK. The CDR3 covers 15 residues.

The gene calls are TRBV6-6 and TRBJ1-1; 7 nucleotides line up with TRBD1. Germline assignment: CDR1 MNHNY and CDR2 SVGAGI (reference sequence). J lost 9 bases, V lost 3 bases, and 13 bases had no gene match. The CDR3 contains 15 residues. CDR3 in amino acids: CASSYFRDSKTKAFF. As DNA, the CDR3 is TGTGCCAGCAGTTATTTCCGGGACAGTAAGACCAAAGCTTTCTTT.

The rearrangement links TRBV28 to TRBJ2-4, with D possibly matching TRBD1 (6 bases). The V gene's germline CDR1 is MDHEN and CDR2 SYDVKM. Trimming took off 3 bases at V and 3 bases at J, with 18 bases between the two ends. This CDR3 region has 17 residues. The CDR3 coding sequence is TGTGCCAGCAGTTTGCCGGAACAGGGAGTTGGCAAAAACATTCAGTACTTC. Translation gives CASSLPEQGVGKNIQYF. The variable domain in full, with the rest retrieved from reference TRBV28 and TRBJ2-4, is DVKVTQSSRYLVKRTGEKVFLECVQDMDHENMFWYRQDPGLGLRLIYFSYDVKMKEKGDIPEGYSVSREKKERFSLILESASTNQTSMYLCASSLPEQGVGKNIQYFGAGTRLSVL.

The J gene is TRBJ1-2, the V gene TRBV18; TRBD1 matches 8 bases. Germline-derived CDR1 and CDR2 are KGHSH and LQKENI. Trimming took 6 bases from V and 4 from J; bases not matched to a gene: 4. The CDR3 contains 13 residues. The CDR3 DNA follows: TGTGCCAGCTCGGGGGACAGGACCTATGGCTACACCTTC. Translating gives CASSGDRTYGYTF.

This rearrangement joins TRBV7-9 to TRBJ1-5, with 10 positions matching TRBD1. Germline V CDR1 and CDR2: SEHNR, FQNEAQ (reference sequence). With 3 bases clipped from V and 7 bases from J, the junction kept 3 bases outside the gene matches. This CDR3 region has 14 residues. The CDR3 sequence is CASSLGQGTQPQHF. CDR3 nucleotides: TGTGCCAGCAGCTTGGGACAGGGGACCCAGCCCCAGCATTTT. Supplemented by reference TRBV7-9 and TRBJ1-5, the full variable domain reads DTGVSQNPRHKITKRGQNVTFRCDPISEHNRLYWYRQTLGQGPEFLTYFQNEAQLEKSRLLSDRFSAERPKGSFSTLEIQRTEQGDSAMYLCASSLGQGTQPQHFGDGTRLSIL.

Only a few counts were recorded for this clone. The chain combines TRBV6-6 with TRBJ2-7; D gene unclear. Between the trimmed V and J ends, which lost 7 bases and 2 bases, there was a span of 12 bases. The CDR3 sequence is 13 residues long. Germline-derived CDR1 and CDR2 are MNHNY and SVGAGI (reference sequence). The CDR3 loop is CASTTKPTYEQYF. Here the CDR3 DNA reads TGTGCCAGCACCACAAAACCAACCTACGAGCAGTACTTC.

V gene TRBV7-2 combines with J gene TRBJ2-1; the D gene is possibly TRBD2 (6 bases). The length of the CDR3 is 15 residues. Germline V lookup: CDR1 SGHTA, CDR2 FQGNSA. V lost 5 bases and J lost 2, with 13 bases in between. This CDR3 is CASSAALAAYNEQFF. Here the CDR3 DNA reads TGTGCCAGCAGCGCGGCTTTAGCGGCCTACAATGAGCAGTTCTTC.

The chain employs TRBV7-2 and TRBJ2-3; D might be TRBD2 (7 bases). Germline V gene lookup returns CDR1 SGHTA and CDR2 FQGNSA. The CDR3 consists of 14 residues. Trimming left V 5 bases short and J 3 bases short, with 12 bases between. The CDR3 DNA sequence: TGTGCCAGCAGCCCACGGGGGGCTACAGATACGCAGTATTTT. Its translation is CASSPRGATDTQYF. The full variable domain, rest sourced from reference TRBV7-2 and TRBJ2-3, is GAGVSQSPSNKVTEKGKDVELRCDPISGHTALYWYRQSLGQGLEFLIYFQGNSAPDKSGLPSDRFSAERTGGSVSTLTIQRTQQEDSAVYLCASSPRGATDTQYFGPGTRLTVL.

The chain uses TRBV21-1 and TRBJ1-4; the table's D call of TRBD1 was not tested on the DNA. TRBV21-1 is a pseudogene segment. The CDR3 runs to 15 residues. CDR3 amino acids: CASSVRQGSNEKLFF. For the CDR3, the DNA is TGTGCCAGCAGCGTCCGACAGGGTTCTAATGAAAAACTGTTTTTT.

The chain has TRBV5-1 and TRBJ2-2; the match to TRBD1 covers 7 bases. Germline V gene lookup returns CDR1 SGHRS and CDR2 YFSETQ. This CDR3 contains 16 residues. The V segment lost 4 bases and the J segment 4 bases; nucleotides outside the gene matches: 10. The CDR3 protein is CASSLEGGRGTGELFF. Here the CDR3 DNA reads TGCGCCAGCAGCCTCGAAGGGGGCAGGGGCACCGGGGAGCTGTTTTTT.

The chain recombines TRBV2 with TRBJ2-2; D might be TRBD2 (5 bases). The germline V gene has CDR1 SNHLY and CDR2 FYNNEI. The CDR3 runs to 14 residues. The V and J ends lost 7 bases and 7 bases respectively, with 16 bases between them. DNA of the CDR3: TGTGCCAGCAACGTTGATGGGAGTGGCGGGGAGCTGTTTTTT. Translating gives CASNVDGSGGELFF.

V is TRBV19 and J is TRBJ1-2; 7 bases line up with TRBD1. The V gene end was trimmed by 1 base and the J gene end by 7 bases; junction bases not matched to a gene: 6. CDR3 length equals 14 residues. Germline V CDR1 and CDR2: LNHDA, SQIVND (reference sequence). CDR3 sequence reads: CASSIVTGSLGYTF. CDR3 in DNA: TGTGCCAGTAGTATAGTGACAGGGAGTCTTGGCTACACCTTC.

This rearrangement joins TRBV12-5 to TRBJ2-3, with 7 bases matching TRBD2. Per the germline V gene, CDR1 is LGHNT and CDR2 is FRNRAP. This CDR3 has 16 amino acids. V was clipped by 0 bases and J by 4 bases; unmatched bases: 7. CDR3 nucleotides: TGTGCTAGTGGTTTGGTCGGGGGGTCCTACCCAGATACGCAGTATTTT. Translating it yields CASGLVGGSYPDTQYF. The entire variable domain, with the rest obtained from reference TRBV12-5 and TRBJ2-3, is as follows: DARVTQTPRHKVTEMGQEVTMRCQPILGHNTVFWYRQTMMQGLELLAYFRNRAPLDDSGMPKDRFSAEMPDATLATLKIQPSEPRDSAVYFCASGLVGGSYPDTQYFGPGTRLTVL.

This rearrangement joins TRBV7-9 to TRBJ1-6; 7 nucleotides match TRBD1. This CDR3 comprises 15 residues. The germline V gene encodes CDR1 SEHNR and CDR2 FQNEAQ (reference sequence). Unmatched junction bases numbered 6, after V lost 6 bases and J lost 4 bases. The CDR3 DNA reads TGTGCCAGCAGTTTCACGGGACAGTATAATTCACCCCTCCACTTT. This sequence encodes CASSFTGQYNSPLHF.

As concerns this clone: Different DNA sequences within this sample yield the same CDR3. V gene TRBV4-2 combines with J gene TRBJ2-1; 12 bases are a match to TRBD2. The CDR3 consists of 15 residues. V lost 1 base, J lost 7 bases, and 2 bases stayed unmatched. Germline CDR1 reads LGHNA; CDR2 reads YNFKEQ. CDR3 in amino acids: CASSQASGGDNEQFF. The CDR3 DNA sequence: TGTGCCAGCAGCCAAGCTAGCGGGGGGGATAATGAGCAGTTCTTC.

This rearrangement joins TRBV7-2 to TRBJ1-4, with 7 bases fitting TRBD1. V was clipped by 5 bases and J by 5 bases; unmatched bases: 5. The length of the CDR3 is 14 residues. Germline-derived CDR1 and CDR2 are SGHTA and FQGNSA. This CDR3 reads CASSPTGQNEKLFF. For the CDR3, the DNA is TGTGCCAGCAGCCCCACGGGACAGAATGAAAAACTGTTTTTT. Together with reference TRBV7-2 and TRBJ1-4, the CDR3 gives the full variable domain: GAGVSQSPSNKVTEKGKDVELRCDPISGHTALYWYRQSLGQGLEFLIYFQGNSAPDKSGLPSDRFSAERTGGSVSTLTIQRTQQEDSAVYLCASSPTGQNEKLFFGSGTQLSVL.